Listed below are T cell receptor beta chains from one sample, sequenced in a study of shared clonotypes between healthy human individuals. Using immunoSEQ multiplex PCR, the repertoire was profiled, and TCRdb retains in-frame clones only, with some absent. The sample includes some 200,000 clones, about 66% of them seen just once. Input material: memory CD4+ T cells sorted from blood. The receptors originated from a man in his thirties or forties in good health. Each CDR3 is given without its conserved first and last residue. Rows give clone size only sometimes, using once, few, many, or a class for an expanded clone.

abundance: few
v_gene: TRBV6-6
len: 13
j_gene: TRBJ2-2
CDR3aa: ASRGSGRRTGELF

abundance: NA
v_gene: TRBV5-1
len: 14
j_gene: TRBJ2-6
CDR3aa: ASSSRPSSGANVLT

abundance: once
v_gene: TRBV5-6
len: 13
j_gene: TRBJ2-7
CDR3aa: ASSLQGISVYEQY

abundance: NA
v_gene: TRBV4-2
len: 15
j_gene: TRBJ2-7
CDR3aa: ASSQPPGTSGTYEQY

abundance: NA
v_gene: TRBV4-3
len: 15
j_gene: TRBJ2-3
CDR3aa: ASSQEGTSGGTDTQY

abundance: few
v_gene: TRBV7-2
len: 15
j_gene: TRBJ2-7
CDR3aa: ASSRPVGTGSSYEQY

abundance: NA
v_gene: TRBV5-1
len: 12
j_gene: TRBJ2-7
CDR3aa: ASSLLGETYEQY

abundance: NA
v_gene: TRBV7-2
len: 11
j_gene: TRBJ1-5
CDR3aa: ASSQEVGQPQH

abundance: few
v_gene: TRBV27
len: 11
j_gene: TRBJ1-2
CDR3aa: ASSDNRYYGYT

abundance: few
v_gene: TRBV10-1
len: 13
j_gene: TRBJ2-3
CDR3aa: ASSGGQGLTDTQY

abundance: NA
v_gene: TRBV5-4
len: 11
j_gene: TRBJ2-2
CDR3aa: ASNTDYTGELF

abundance: NA
v_gene: TRBV18
len: 11
j_gene: TRBJ1-4
CDR3aa: ASSRQGNEKLF

abundance: NA
v_gene: TRBV28
len: 12
j_gene: TRBJ2-7
CDR3aa: ASRPGQTAYEQY

abundance: few
v_gene: TRBV5-4
len: 13
j_gene: TRBJ2-3
CDR3aa: ASSGAGTSGGAQY

abundance: NA
v_gene: TRBV18
len: 15
j_gene: TRBJ1-4
CDR3aa: ASSIRQRSSTNEKLF

abundance: NA
v_gene: TRBV20-1
len: 8
j_gene: TRBJ2-3
CDR3aa: SARLGTQY

abundance: once
v_gene: TRBV28
len: 15
j_gene: TRBJ2-1
CDR3aa: ASSDLVGLAGANEQF